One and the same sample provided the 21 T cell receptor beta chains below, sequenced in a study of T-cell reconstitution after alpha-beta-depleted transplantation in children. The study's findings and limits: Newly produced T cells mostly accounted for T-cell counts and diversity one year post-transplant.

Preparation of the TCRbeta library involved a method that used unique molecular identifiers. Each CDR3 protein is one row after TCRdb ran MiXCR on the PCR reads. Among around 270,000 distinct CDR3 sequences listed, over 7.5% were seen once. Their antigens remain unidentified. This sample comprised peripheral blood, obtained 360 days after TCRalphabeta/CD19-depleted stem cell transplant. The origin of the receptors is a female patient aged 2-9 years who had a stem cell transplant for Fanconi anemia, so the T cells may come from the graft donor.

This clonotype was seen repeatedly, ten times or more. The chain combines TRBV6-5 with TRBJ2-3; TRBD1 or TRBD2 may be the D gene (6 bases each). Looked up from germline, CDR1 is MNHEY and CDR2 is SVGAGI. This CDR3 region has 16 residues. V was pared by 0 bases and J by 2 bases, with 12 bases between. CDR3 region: CASSYSMGGLTDTQYF. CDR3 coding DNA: TGTGCCAGCAGTTACTCGATGGGGGGCCTCACAGATACGCAGTATTTT.

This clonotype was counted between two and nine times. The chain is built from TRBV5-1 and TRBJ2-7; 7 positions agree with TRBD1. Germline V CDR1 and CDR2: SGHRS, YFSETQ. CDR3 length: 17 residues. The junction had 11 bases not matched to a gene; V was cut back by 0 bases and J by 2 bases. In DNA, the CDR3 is TGCGCCAGCAGCTTGGAGACCGGACAGGCCCAAACCTACGAGCAGTACTTC. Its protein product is CASSLETGQAQTYEQYF.

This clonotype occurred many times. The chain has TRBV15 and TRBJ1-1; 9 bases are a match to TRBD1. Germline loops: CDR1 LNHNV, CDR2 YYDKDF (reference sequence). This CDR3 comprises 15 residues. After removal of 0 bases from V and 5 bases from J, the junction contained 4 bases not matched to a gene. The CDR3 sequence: CATSRERQGGTEAFF. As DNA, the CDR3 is TGTGCCACCAGCAGAGAACGACAGGGGGGAACTGAAGCTTTCTTT.

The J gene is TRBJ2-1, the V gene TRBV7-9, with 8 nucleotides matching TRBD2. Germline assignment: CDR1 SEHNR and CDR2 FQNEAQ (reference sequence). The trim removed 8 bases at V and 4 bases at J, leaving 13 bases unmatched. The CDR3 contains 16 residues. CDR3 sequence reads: CASYPWAGGAYNEQFF. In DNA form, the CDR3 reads TGTGCCAGCTACCCATGGGCGGGGGGCGCTTACAATGAGCAGTTCTTC.

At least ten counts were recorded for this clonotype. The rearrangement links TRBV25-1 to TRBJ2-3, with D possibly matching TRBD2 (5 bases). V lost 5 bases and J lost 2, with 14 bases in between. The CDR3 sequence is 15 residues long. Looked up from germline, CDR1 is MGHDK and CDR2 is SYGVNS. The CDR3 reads CASSLLDSYTDTQYF. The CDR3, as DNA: TGTGCCAGCAGTCTGTTGGACTCTTACACAGATACGCAGTATTTT.

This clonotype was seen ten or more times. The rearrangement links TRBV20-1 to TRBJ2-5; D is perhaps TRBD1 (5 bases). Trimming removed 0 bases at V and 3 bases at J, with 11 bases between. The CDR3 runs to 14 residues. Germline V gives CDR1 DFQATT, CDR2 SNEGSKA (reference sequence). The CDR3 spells CSARDSGQKETQYF. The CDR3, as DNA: TGCAGTGCTAGAGATAGTGGACAAAAAGAGACCCAGTACTTC.

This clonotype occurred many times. The CDR3 DNA reads TGTGCCAGCAGCTTAGAGACAGGACTAGTGAGGCAGTATTTT. This gives the protein CASSLETGLVRQYF. The J gene is TRBJ2-3, the V gene TRBV11-2, with a tentative D call TRBD2 (7 bases). The CDR3 extends over 14 amino acids. V was pared by 0 bases and J by 11 bases, with 15 bases between. Germline V CDR1 and CDR2: SGHAT, FQNNGV.

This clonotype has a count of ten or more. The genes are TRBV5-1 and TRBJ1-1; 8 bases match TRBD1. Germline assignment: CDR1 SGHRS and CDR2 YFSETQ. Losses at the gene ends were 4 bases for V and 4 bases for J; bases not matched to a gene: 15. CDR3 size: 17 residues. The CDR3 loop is CASSGWTGWGGGTEAFF. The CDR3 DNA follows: TGCGCCAGCAGCGGGTGGACAGGGTGGGGAGGAGGCACTGAAGCTTTCTTT.

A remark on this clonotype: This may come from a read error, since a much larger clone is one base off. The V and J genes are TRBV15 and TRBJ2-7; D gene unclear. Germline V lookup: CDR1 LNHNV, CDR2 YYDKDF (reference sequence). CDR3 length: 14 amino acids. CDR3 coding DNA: TGTGCCACCAGCAGATCCCAGCCTGTTTCCGAGCTGTACTTC. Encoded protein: CATSRSQPVSELYF.

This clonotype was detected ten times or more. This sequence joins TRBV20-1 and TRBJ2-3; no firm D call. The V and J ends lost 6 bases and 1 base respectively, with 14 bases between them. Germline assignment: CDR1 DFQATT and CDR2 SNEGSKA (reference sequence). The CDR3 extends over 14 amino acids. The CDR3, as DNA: TGCAGTGCGGGCAGGTATGGGCGCACAGATACGCAGTATTTT. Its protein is CSAGRYGRTDTQYF.

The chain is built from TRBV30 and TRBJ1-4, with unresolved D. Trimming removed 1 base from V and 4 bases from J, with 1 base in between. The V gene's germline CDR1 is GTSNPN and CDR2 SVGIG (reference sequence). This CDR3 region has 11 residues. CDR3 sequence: CAWSGNEKLFF. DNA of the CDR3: TGTGCCTGGAGTGGTAATGAAAAACTGTTTTTT. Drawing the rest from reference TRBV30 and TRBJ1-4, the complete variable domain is SQTIHQWPATLVQPVGSPLSLECTVEGTSNPNLYWYRQAAGRGLQLLFYSVGIGQISSEVPQNLSASRPQDRQFILSSKKLLLSDSGFYLCAWSGNEKLFFGSGTQLSVL.

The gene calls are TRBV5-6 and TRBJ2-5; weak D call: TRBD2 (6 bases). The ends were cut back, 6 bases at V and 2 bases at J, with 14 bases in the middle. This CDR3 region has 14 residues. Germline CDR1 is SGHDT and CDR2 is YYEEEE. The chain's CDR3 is CASMTWRGQETQYF. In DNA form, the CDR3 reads TGTGCCAGCATGACGTGGAGGGGACAAGAGACCCAGTACTTC.

The CDR3 nucleotides read TGCAGCGTTGGACACAGGAACACTGAAGCTTTCTTT. As protein: CSVGHRNTEAFF. The V gene is TRBV29-1, the J gene TRBJ1-1; no reliable D call. Germline V lookup: CDR1 SQVTM, CDR2 ANQGSEA. V gave up 4 bases and J gave up 1 base, with 7 bases separating them. The CDR3 contains 12 residues.

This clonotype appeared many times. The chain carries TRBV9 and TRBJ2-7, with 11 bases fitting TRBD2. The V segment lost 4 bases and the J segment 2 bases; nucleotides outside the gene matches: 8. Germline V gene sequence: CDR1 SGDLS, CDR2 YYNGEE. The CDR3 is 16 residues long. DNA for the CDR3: TGTGCCAGCAGCCAAGGACCTAGCGGGGGGACCTACGAGCAGTACTTC. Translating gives CASSQGPSGGTYEQYF. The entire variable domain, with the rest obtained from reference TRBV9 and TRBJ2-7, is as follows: DSGVTQTPKHLITATGQRVTLRCSPRSGDLSVYWYQQSLDQGLQFLIQYYNGEERAKGNILERFSAQQFPDLHSELNLSSLELGDSALYFCASSQGPSGGTYEQYFGPGTRLTVT.

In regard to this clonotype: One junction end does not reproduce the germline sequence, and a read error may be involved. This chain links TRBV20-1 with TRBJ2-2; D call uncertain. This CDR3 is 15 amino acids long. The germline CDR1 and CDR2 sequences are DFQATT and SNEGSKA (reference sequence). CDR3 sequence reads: CCALRTFINTGELFF. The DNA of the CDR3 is TGCTGTGCCCTCCGGACCTTCATCAACACCGGGGAGCTGTTTTTT.

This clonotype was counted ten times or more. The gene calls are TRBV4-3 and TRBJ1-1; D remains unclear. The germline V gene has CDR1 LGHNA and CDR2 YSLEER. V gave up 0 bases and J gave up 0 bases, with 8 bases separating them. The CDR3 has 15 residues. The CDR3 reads CASSQDRGLNTEAFF. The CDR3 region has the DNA TGCGCCAGCAGCCAAGATCGTGGCCTGAACACTGAAGCTTTCTTT.

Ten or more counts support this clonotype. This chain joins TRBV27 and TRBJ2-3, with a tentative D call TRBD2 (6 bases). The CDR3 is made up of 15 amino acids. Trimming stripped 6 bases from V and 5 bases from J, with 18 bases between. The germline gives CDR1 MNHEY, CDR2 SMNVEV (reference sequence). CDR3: CASSVIGGREDTQYF. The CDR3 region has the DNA TGTGCCAGCAGCGTAATCGGCGGGCGGGAAGATACGCAGTATTTT.

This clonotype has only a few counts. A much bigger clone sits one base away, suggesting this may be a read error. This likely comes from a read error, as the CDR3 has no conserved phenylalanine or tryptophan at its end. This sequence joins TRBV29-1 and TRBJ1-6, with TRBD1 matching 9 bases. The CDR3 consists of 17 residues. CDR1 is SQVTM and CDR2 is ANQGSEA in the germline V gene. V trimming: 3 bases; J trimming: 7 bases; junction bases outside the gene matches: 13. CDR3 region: CSVDGPDRGSWNSPLHY. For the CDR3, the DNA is TGCAGCGTTGATGGGCCTGACAGGGGGAGCTGGAATTCACCCCTCCACTAT.

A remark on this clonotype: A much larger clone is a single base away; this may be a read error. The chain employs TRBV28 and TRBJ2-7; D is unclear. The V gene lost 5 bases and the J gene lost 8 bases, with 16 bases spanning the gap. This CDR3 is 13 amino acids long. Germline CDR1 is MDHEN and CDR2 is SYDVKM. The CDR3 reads CASSIQTGLKQYF. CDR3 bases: TGTGCCAGCAGTATACAGACCGGCTTAAAGCAGTACTTC.

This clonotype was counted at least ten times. The CDR3, as DNA: TGTGCCAGCAGTCCGAGCTGGAGGGAAACCGGGGAGCTGTTTTTT. Amino acid sequence: CASSPSWRETGELFF. The chain joins TRBV6-1 to TRBJ2-2; D might be TRBD2 (6 bases). V was cut by 5 bases and J by 5 bases, with 15 bases left in between. In germline, CDR1 is MNHNS, CDR2 SASEGT. The CDR3 loop spans 15 amino acids.

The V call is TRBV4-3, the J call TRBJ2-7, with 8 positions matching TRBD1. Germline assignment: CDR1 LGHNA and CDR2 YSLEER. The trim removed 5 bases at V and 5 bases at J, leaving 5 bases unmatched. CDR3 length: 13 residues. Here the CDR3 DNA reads TGCGCCAGCAGCGCCGCAGGGGGCAACGAGCAGTACTTC. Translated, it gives CASSAAGGNEQYF.